The 5 T cell receptor beta chains below come from one sample, sequenced in a study of cytomegalovirus exposure and HLA in healthy donors. Here immunoSEQ multiplex PCR was the method, and the copy in TCRdb shows in-frame clones only, minus some. The table lists about 98,000 clones, approximately 90% of them singletons. Specimen: PBMCs. The receptors shown here come from a young woman in good health and CMV-seronegative.

At least ten counts were recorded for this clone. J is TRBJ2-7 and V is TRBV2; 7 positions agree with TRBD1. J lost 6 bases, V lost 6 bases, and 11 bases had no gene match. The CDR3 totals 14 residues. Germline V lookup: CDR1 SNHLY, CDR2 FYNNEI. In DNA form, the CDR3 reads TGTGCCAGCAGACCCGACAGGGTTGCGGGCGAGCAGTACTTC. Translation: CASRPDRVAGEQYF.

The chain joins TRBV5-4 to TRBJ2-7; 9 positions match TRBD1. Germline V CDR1 and CDR2: SGHNT, YYREEE (reference sequence). Losses at the gene ends were 1 base for V and 6 bases for J; bases not matched to a gene: 8. This CDR3 has 15 amino acids. In nucleotides, the CDR3 is TGTGCCAGCAGCTTGCCGGGACAGGGAGTCGGCGAGCAGTACTTC. It is translated as CASSLPGQGVGEQYF.

V gene TRBV5-1 combines with J gene TRBJ2-7; D is possibly TRBD1 (6 bases). V was pared by 4 bases and J by 1 base, with 12 bases between. Germline lookup yields CDR1 SGHRS and CDR2 YFSETQ. The CDR3 is made up of 14 amino acids. DNA for the CDR3: TGCGCCAGCAGCCCTAGACAGGCTTCCTACGAGCAGTACTTC. Protein sequence: CASSPRQASYEQYF.

V usage is TRBV9 and J usage is TRBJ1-5; 8 nucleotides align to TRBD1. The V gene end was trimmed by 0 bases and the J gene end by 4 bases; junction bases not matched to a gene: 0. The CDR3 has 14 residues. Germline lookup yields CDR1 SGDLS and CDR2 YYNGEE. The CDR3 here is CASSVGTGNQPQHF. CDR3 DNA: TGTGCCAGCAGCGTAGGGACAGGGAATCAGCCCCAGCATTTT.

The V call is TRBV7-8, the J call TRBJ1-3, with D perhaps matching TRBD1 (5 bases). This CDR3 region has 13 residues. Trimming took 1 base from V and 8 from J, leaving 9 bases between them. CDR1 and CDR2 from the germline V gene are SGHVS and FQNEAQ. The CDR3 bases are TGTGCCAGCAGCTTAGACAGGAGTGACACCATATATTTT. This gives the protein CASSLDRSDTIYF.